This TCR beta chain was found in a study of shared clonotypes between healthy human individuals. Overall study results and limits: With few donors, the genetic and exposure-history diversity represented was limited. Among the subsets, naive ones generally showed larger estimated richness than memory ones.

To note about this clone: The antigen is not known.

Naive CD4+ cells were CD45RA-selected; the remaining cells were memory. The table came from immunoSEQ multiplex PCR; TCRdb's copy has only in-frame clones and leaves some out. The sample lists approximately 2.5 million clones; more than 85% were seen once. V was clipped by 4 bases and J by 6 bases; unmatched bases: 13. Germline CDR1 is SGHDT and CDR2 is YYEEEE. This CDR3 has 18 amino acids. The receptor comes from a man between 18 and 35 years old in good health. Some clones in this sample may be carry-over from other donors' samples. This chain connects TRBV5-6 to TRBJ2-3; 14 bases agree with TRBD2. The sequenced sample was naive CD4+ T cells from PBMCs. As to subset: CD45RA+ positively selected. Written as DNA, the CDR3 is TGTGCCAGCAGCCGTCGGACTAGCGGGAGGCCCCTACTCGATACGCAGTATTTT. It encodes CASSRRTSGRPLLDTQYF.